A selection of T cell receptor beta chains follows, all from one sample in a study of cytomegalovirus exposure and HLA in healthy donors. Repertoires were generated with immunoSEQ multiplex PCR, while TCRdb's copy carries only in-frame clones and drops some. This sample yields tens of thousands of clones, of which 82% are seen a single time; approximately 3.9% belongs to the top ten. Sequencing input: PBMCs. The receptor set was obtained from a man aged 45-65 years in good health and CMV-seronegative. Both conserved end residues are part of each CDR3. The order of the fields is D gene, J gene, clone size, V gene, CDR3 protein, CDR3 DNA. A D gene is named only where the DNA matches it firmly. Size values are once, few and many counts, or a class for expanded clones, and some rows have none.

D gene: NA; J gene: TRBJ2-7; clone size: NA; V gene: TRBV18; CDR3 protein: CASSPSQDAYEQYF; CDR3 DNA: TGTGCCAGCTCACCCAGCCAGGATGCTTACGAGCAGTACTTC
D gene: NA; J gene: TRBJ1-2; clone size: NA; V gene: TRBV6-5; CDR3 protein: CASAGRRGYTF; CDR3 DNA: TGTGCCAGCGCAGGGCGGCGTGGCTACACCTTC
D gene: NA; J gene: TRBJ1-5; clone size: medium-sized; V gene: TRBV5-6; CDR3 protein: CASSLGGGRINQPQHF; CDR3 DNA: TGTGCCAGCAGCTTGGGCGGGGGCAGGATCAATCAGCCCCAGCATTTT
D gene: NA; J gene: TRBJ1-3; clone size: few; V gene: TRBV9; CDR3 protein: CASSGSYRNTIYF; CDR3 DNA: TGTGCCAGCTCCGGGAGCTATCGAAACACCATATATTTT
D gene: TRBD2; J gene: TRBJ2-7; clone size: NA; V gene: TRBV11-3; CDR3 protein: CASSLAGGVYEQYF; CDR3 DNA: TGTGCCAGCAGCCTAGCGGGAGGAGTCTACGAGCAGTACTTC
D gene: TRBD1; J gene: TRBJ1-2; clone size: once; V gene: TRBV6-4; CDR3 protein: CASSLTGSFGYTF; CDR3 DNA: TGTGCCAGCAGCCTGACAGGGAGCTTTGGCTACACCTTC
D gene: NA; J gene: TRBJ1-1; clone size: NA; V gene: TRBV19; CDR3 protein: CASSITGVGNTEAFF; CDR3 DNA: TGTGCCAGTAGTATCACAGGCGTGGGGAACACTGAAGCTTTCTTT
D gene: TRBD1; J gene: TRBJ1-1; clone size: NA; V gene: TRBV7-9; CDR3 protein: CASSYPRDSLNTEAFF; CDR3 DNA: TGTGCCAGCAGCTACCCCCGGGACAGCTTGAACACTGAAGCTTTCTTT
D gene: TRBD1; J gene: TRBJ1-1; clone size: NA; V gene: TRBV19; CDR3 protein: CASSRGTEGTEAFF; CDR3 DNA: TGTGCCAGTAGTAGAGGGACAGAGGGCACTGAAGCTTTCTTT
D gene: TRBD1; J gene: TRBJ1-1; clone size: NA; V gene: TRBV5-1; CDR3 protein: CASSQGGGNTEAFF; CDR3 DNA: TGCGCCAGCAGCCAAGGGGGCGGGAACACTGAAGCTTTCTTT
D gene: TRBD1; J gene: TRBJ2-5; clone size: NA; V gene: TRBV19; CDR3 protein: CASSPEQGLETQYF; CDR3 DNA: TGTGCCAGTAGTCCGGAACAGGGGTTGGAGACCCAGTACTTC
D gene: TRBD1; J gene: TRBJ1-5; clone size: few; V gene: TRBV10-2; CDR3 protein: CASSEQGAEDQPQHF; CDR3 DNA: TGCGCCAGCAGTGAACAGGGGGCAGAGGATCAGCCCCAGCATTTT
D gene: TRBD1; J gene: TRBJ2-3; clone size: NA; V gene: TRBV5-1; CDR3 protein: CASSTGGVSDTQYF; CDR3 DNA: TGCGCCAGCAGTACAGGGGGTGTGTCGGATACGCAGTATTTT
D gene: NA; J gene: TRBJ2-7; clone size: NA; V gene: TRBV11-3; CDR3 protein: CASSLSGGYEQYF; CDR3 DNA: TGTGCCAGCAGCTTATCCGGGGGCTACGAGCAGTACTTC
D gene: NA; J gene: TRBJ1-1; clone size: NA; V gene: TRBV14; CDR3 protein: CASSHPYGEAFF; CDR3 DNA: TGTGCCAGCAGCCACCCCTACGGTGAAGCTTTCTTT
D gene: TRBD2; J gene: TRBJ2-3; clone size: few; V gene: TRBV7-3; CDR3 protein: CASSYTSGRTDTQYF; CDR3 DNA: TGTGCCAGCAGCTACACTAGCGGGAGAACAGATACGCAGTATTTT
D gene: TRBD2; J gene: TRBJ2-1; clone size: NA; V gene: TRBV9; CDR3 protein: CASSASGRFYNEQFF; CDR3 DNA: TGTGCCAGCAGCGCTAGCGGGAGGTTCTACAATGAGCAGTTCTTC
D gene: TRBD2; J gene: TRBJ2-2; clone size: NA; V gene: TRBV7-2; CDR3 protein: CASSVKMIAGDGELFF; CDR3 DNA: TGTGCCAGCAGCGTGAAAATGATAGCGGGAGACGGGGAGCTGTTTTTT
D gene: TRBD1; J gene: TRBJ2-3; clone size: few; V gene: TRBV7-3; CDR3 protein: CASSAGQVADTQYF; CDR3 DNA: TGTGCCAGCAGCGCGGGACAGGTCGCAGATACGCAGTATTTT